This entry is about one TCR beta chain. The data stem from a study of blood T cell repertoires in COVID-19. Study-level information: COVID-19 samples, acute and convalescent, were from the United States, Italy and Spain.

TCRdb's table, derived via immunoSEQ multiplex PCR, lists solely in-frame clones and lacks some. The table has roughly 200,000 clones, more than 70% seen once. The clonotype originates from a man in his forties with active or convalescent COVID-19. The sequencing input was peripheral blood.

This CDR3 is CASRQGPSEQFF. CDR3 in DNA: TGTGCCAGCCGACAGGGGCCGAGTGAGCAGTTCTTC. The rearrangement joins TRBV2 to TRBJ2-1; TRBD1 matches at 8 bases. Looked up from germline, CDR1 is SNHLY and CDR2 is FYNNEI. V was pared by 8 bases and J by 9 bases, with 6 bases of the junction left unmatched. The CDR3 extends over 12 amino acids.